The T cell receptor (beta chain) described here comes from a study of blood T cell repertoires in COVID-19. The wider study: There were acute and convalescent COVID-19 samples, and they came from the United States, Italy and Spain. PBMCs, B-cell-depleted T cells, or T cells were the source of the cDNA or gDNA that made up the material.

Original data processing: Counts of nucleated cells, estimated from reference gene primer amplification, were obtained. The data were produced by immunoSEQ multiplex PCR, yet TCRdb's version contains in-frame clones alone and is incomplete. From that table come the V and J calls and clone size; the DNA was used to work out D and trimming. The sample consists of approximately 190,000 clones, about 86% of them appearing once. There are 17 residues in the CDR3. Germline lookup yields CDR1 SGHRS and CDR2 YFSETQ. With V trimmed by 5 bases and J by 3 bases, 12 bases remained unmatched. The specimen sequenced was peripheral blood. The chain employs TRBV5-1 and TRBJ2-3; TRBD1 matches at 10 bases. The sequence was collected from a man in his thirties or forties with active or convalescent COVID-19. CDR3 sequence (DNA): TGCGCCAGCAGGCTTACACCGGGACAGGGGTTAACAGATACGCAGTATTTT. Translating gives CASRLTPGQGLTDTQYF.